This TCR beta chain was identified in a study of OX40 agonist ivuxolimab in advanced cancers. Enrollment shut out patients with autoimmune disease history or systemic immunosuppression. The repertoire was sequenced with immunoSEQ multiplex PCR; TCRdb's copy has only in-frame clones and lacks some. Of about 25,000 clones in the sample, about 86% were seen once. Comment on this clone: Antigen unknown.

CDR3 length: 13 amino acids. V lost 5 bases, J lost 6 bases, and 13 bases lay in between. Germline-derived CDR1 and CDR2 are MNHNY and SVGAGI (reference sequence). Overall study findings and caveats: Determination of antigen specificity was not performed for the expanded peripheral T cells. There was clonal expansion of CD4+ and CD8+ blood T cells by week 6 at 0.1 to 3.0 mg/kg.

The chain recombines TRBV6-6 with TRBJ1-2; the D is unclear. This clonotype originated in an adult with an advanced solid tumor such as melanoma, head and neck, liver or kidney cancer. This specimen consisted of CD4+ or CD8+ T cells sorted from blood, obtained in a trial of the OX40 agonist ivuxolimab. The CDR3 nucleotides are TGTGCCAGCAGTCCTGACATTTATCATGGCTACACCTTC. Translating it yields CASSPDIYHGYTF.